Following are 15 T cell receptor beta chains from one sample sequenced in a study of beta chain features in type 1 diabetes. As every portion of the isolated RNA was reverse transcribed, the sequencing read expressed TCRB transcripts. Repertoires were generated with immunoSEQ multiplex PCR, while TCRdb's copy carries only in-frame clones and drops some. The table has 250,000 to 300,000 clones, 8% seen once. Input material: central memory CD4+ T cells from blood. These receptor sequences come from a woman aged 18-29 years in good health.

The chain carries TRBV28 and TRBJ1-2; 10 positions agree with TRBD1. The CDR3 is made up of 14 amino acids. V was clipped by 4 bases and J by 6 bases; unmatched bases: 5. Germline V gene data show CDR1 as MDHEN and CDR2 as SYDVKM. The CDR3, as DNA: TGTGCCAGCAGTTCTTCCGGGACAGGGGATGGCTACACCTTC. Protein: CASSSSGTGDGYTF.

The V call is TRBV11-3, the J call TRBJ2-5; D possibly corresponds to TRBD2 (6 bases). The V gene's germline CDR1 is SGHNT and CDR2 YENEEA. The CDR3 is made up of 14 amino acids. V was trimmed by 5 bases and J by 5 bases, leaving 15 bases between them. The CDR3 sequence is CASSANGGSETQYF. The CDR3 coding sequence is TGTGCCAGCAGCGCGAACGGGGGAAGTGAGACCCAGTACTTC.

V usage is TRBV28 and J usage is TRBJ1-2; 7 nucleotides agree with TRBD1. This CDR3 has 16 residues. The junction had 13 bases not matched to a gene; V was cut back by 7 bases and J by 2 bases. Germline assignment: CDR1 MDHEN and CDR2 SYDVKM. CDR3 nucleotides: TGTGCCAGCACCCCGGGAGGGAGGGGGCAGAACTATGGCTACACCTTC. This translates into CASTPGGRGQNYGYTF.

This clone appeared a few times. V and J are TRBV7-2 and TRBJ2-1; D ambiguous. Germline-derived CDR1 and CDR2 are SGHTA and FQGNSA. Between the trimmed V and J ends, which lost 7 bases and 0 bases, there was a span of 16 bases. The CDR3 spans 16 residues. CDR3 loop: CASNTLSFSSYNEQFF. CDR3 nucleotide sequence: TGTGCCAGCAACACTCTTTCCTTTAGCTCCTACAATGAGCAGTTCTTC.

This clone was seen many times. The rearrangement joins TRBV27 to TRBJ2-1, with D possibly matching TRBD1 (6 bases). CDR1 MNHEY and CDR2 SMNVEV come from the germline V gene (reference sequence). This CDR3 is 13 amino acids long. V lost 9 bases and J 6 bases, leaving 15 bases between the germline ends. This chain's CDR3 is CASKIAGANEQFF. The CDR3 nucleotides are TGTGCCAGTAAAATCGCAGGGGCCAATGAGCAGTTCTTC.

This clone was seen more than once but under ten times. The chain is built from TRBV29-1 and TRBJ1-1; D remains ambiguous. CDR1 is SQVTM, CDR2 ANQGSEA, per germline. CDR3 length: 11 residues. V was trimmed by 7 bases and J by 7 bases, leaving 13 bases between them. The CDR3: CSARKASEAFF. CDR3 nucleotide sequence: TGCAGCGCCCGGAAGGCGAGTGAAGCTTTCTTT.

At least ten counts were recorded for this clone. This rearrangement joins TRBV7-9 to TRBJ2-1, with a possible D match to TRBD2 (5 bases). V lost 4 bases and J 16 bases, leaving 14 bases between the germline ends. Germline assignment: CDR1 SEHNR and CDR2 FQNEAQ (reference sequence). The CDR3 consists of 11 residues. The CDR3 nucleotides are TGTGCCAGCAGCTCTGGAGGTACTGAATTCTTC. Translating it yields CASSSGGTEFF.

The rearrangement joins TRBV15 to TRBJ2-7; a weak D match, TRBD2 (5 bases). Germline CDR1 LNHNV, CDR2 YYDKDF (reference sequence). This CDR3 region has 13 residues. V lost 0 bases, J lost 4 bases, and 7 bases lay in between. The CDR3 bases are TGTGCCACCAGCAGAGATACGGGGTACGAGCAGTACGTC. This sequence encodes CATSRDTGYEQYV.

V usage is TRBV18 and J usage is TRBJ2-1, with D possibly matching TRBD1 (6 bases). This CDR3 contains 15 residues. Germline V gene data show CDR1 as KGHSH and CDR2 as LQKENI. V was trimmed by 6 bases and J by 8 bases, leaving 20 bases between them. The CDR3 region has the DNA TGTGCCAGCTCGGCCGGTACAGGGATAATTGATGAGCAGTTCTTC. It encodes CASSAGTGIIDEQFF.

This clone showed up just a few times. CDR3 nucleotides: TGCGCCAGCAGCTCTGGACAGGGTTCCTACAATGAGCAGTTCTTC. It translates to CASSSGQGSYNEQFF. The J gene is TRBJ2-1, the V gene TRBV5-1; 8 bases map to TRBD1. The CDR3 is 15 residues long. The germline V gene has CDR1 SGHRS and CDR2 YFSETQ. V shed 3 bases, J shed 1 base, and the junction held 3 bases outside the gene matches.

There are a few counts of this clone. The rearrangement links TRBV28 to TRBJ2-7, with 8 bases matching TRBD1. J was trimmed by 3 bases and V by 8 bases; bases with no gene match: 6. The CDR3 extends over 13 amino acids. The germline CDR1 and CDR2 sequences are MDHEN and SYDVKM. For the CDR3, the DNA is TGTGCCAGCCGCGGACAGGGCCACTACGAGCAGTACGTC. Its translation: CASRGQGHYEQYV.

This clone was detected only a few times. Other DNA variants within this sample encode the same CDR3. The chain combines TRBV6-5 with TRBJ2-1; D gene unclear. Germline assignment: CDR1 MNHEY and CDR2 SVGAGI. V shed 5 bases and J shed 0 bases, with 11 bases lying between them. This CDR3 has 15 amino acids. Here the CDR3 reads CASSPRTGSYNEQFF. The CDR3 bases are TGTGCCAGCAGTCCGAGGACCGGCTCCTACAATGAGCAGTTCTTC.

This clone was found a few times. The CDR3, as DNA: TGTGCCAGCAGATCAGGGACAGGCTATGGCTACACCTTC. It yields the protein CASRSGTGYGYTF. The rearrangement uses TRBV28 and TRBJ1-2; the match to TRBD1 covers 8 bases. Trimming cost V 6 bases and J 4 bases; bases outside gene matches: 4. CDR3 length: 13 amino acids. CDR1 is MDHEN, CDR2 SYDVKM, per germline.

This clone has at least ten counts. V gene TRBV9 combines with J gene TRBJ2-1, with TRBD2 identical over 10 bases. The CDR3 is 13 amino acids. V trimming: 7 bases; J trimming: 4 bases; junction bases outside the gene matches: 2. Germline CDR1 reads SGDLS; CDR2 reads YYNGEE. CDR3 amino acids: CASGLAEYNEQFF. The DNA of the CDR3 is TGTGCCAGCGGACTAGCGGAGTACAATGAGCAGTTCTTC.

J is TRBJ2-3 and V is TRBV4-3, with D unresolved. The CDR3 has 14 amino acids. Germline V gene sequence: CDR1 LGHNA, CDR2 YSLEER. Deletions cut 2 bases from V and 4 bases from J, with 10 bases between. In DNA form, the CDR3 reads TGCGCCAGCAGCCAAAGGATGCAATCAGATACGCAGTATTTT. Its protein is CASSQRMQSDTQYF.